The present T cell receptor beta chain was sequenced within a study of PD-L1 blockade in urothelial cancer. Study overall: Bladder-origin urothelial cancer in males described about 90% of the 29 patients. From 0 to 3 prior chemotherapy regimens had been given to the patients. Investigators checked blood 3 weeks (second dose) and 6 weeks after treatment start.

To note about this clone: Its antigen is unidentified.

Generated by immunoSEQ multiplex PCR, the TCRdb table keeps only in-frame clones and is missing some. Among 100,000 to 150,000 clones listed, approximately 88% were seen once. Study findings and constraints: In blood at 3 weeks, tumor-associated clones expanded more among patients with durable benefit.

Regarding time point: pretreatment peripheral blood. This receptor was obtained from a man in his fifties or sixties with urothelial cancer. The source material was PBMCs, sampled around atezolizumab (anti-PD-L1) treatment.

The DNA of the CDR3 is TGTGCCAGCAGACTTCCAGCGGCTAGCACAGATACGCAGTATTTT. Translating gives CASRLPAASTDTQYF. This chain connects TRBV7-9 to TRBJ2-3; possible D gene TRBD2, 5 bases. Trimming shortened V by 6 bases and J by 0 bases, and 13 bases separated the two germline ends. Germline loops: CDR1 SEHNR, CDR2 FQNEAQ (reference sequence). This CDR3 is built from 15 residues. Supplemented by reference TRBV7-9 and TRBJ2-3, the full variable domain reads DTGVSQNPRHKITKRGQNVTFRCDPISEHNRLYWYRQTLGQGPEFLTYFQNEAQLEKSRLLSDRFSAERPKGSFSTLEIQRTEQGDSAMYLCASRLPAASTDTQYFGPGTRLTVL.